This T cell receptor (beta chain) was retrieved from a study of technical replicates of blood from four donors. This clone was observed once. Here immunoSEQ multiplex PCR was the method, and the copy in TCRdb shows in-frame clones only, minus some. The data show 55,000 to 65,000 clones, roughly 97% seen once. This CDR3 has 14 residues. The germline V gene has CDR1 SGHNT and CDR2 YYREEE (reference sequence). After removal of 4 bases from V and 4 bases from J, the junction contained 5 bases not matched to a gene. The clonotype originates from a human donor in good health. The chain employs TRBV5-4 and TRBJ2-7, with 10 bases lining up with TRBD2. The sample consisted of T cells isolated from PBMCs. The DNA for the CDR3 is TGTGCCAGCAGCCCGGGACTAGCGTCTTACGAGCAGTACTTC. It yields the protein CASSPGLASYEQYF.